This T cell receptor (beta chain) was observed in a study of cytomegalovirus exposure and HLA in healthy donors. Study summary: About 83 million unique TCRs from HLA-typed donors made up an early data release. Study-level results: In a later analysis, most CMV-associated TCR beta chains appeared HLA-restricted. TCR beta V segments were, for the most part, productive about 87% or about 30% of the time in an earlier analysis. In most subjects, TCR beta sequences reportedly gave accurate predictions of HLA-A and HLA-B alleles.

PCR primers comprised 60 Vbeta and 13 Jbeta primers. Some clones are missing from TCRdb's copy, which holds only in-frame ones; the method was immunoSEQ multiplex PCR. Among 190,000 or so clones, more than 80% were seen once, and the ten largest hold about 0.63%. A word on this clone: Its antigen is still unknown.

Germline CDR1 is SGHNT and CDR2 is YENEEA. The CDR3 runs to 16 residues. Germline trimming cut 5 bases from V and 4 bases from J; bases unmatched to any gene: 13. Sequenced sample: PBMCs. The TCR comes from a boy younger than 18 in good health and CMV-seronegative. The rearrangement joins TRBV11-3 to TRBJ2-7, with 8 bases identical to TRBD2. The chain's CDR3 is CASSPYLRAGDYEQYF. CDR3 DNA: TGTGCCAGCAGCCCGTATCTACGAGCGGGGGATTACGAGCAGTACTTC.